The TCR beta chain described here comes from a study of blood T cell repertoires in COVID-19 (dated by TCRdb to between 2020 and 2021). About the study as a whole: Samples from collaborators originated in the United States, Italy and Spain and spanned both the acute and convalescent phases of COVID-19. The sample metadata nearly always contained a de-identified subject ID, COVID-19 status, age in years and sex. The prospective study material was composed of cDNA or gDNA derived from T cells, B-cell-depleted T cells, or PBMCs. Samples came from the ongoing ImmuneRACE study (first 160 participants) plus 1,254 subjects from 6 global collaborators. Where available, HLA class I and class II types were obtained from metadata supplied by the sample provider rather than from assay-based typing. The dataset comprised deeply sampled blood TCRbeta repertoires from subjects exposed to, actively infected with, or recovered from COVID-19. The repertoires were released in a freely available public database intended as a resource for research on the immune response to SARS-CoV-2.

A second Seattle source provided samples from volunteer blood donors who had recovered from COVID-19. The collaborating institutions used their own protocols to collect whole blood in K2EDTA tubes. Collaborator samples were shipped for TCRbeta analysis as frozen whole blood, isolated PBMCs, or DNA extracted from either sample type. TCRbeta CDR3 regions were amplified from genomic DNA using the immunoSEQ Assay, a bias-controlled multiplex PCR. The paper's processing steps were these. Within the assay, amplification of reference gene primers was used to estimate how many nucleated cells each sample contained. To quantify the absolute abundance of each unique TCRbeta CDR3 rearrangement, sequence reads were collapsed and filtered. For each sample, productive Simpson clonality was calculated as the square root of Simpson's diversity index across productive rearrangements. TCRdb stores this immuneACCESS table with in-frame sequences only. Part of the clones is absent; in the studies checked, under half of the shortfall reflects unresolved V genes, and no reason is known for the rest. The V and J calls and clone size come from that table; D and trimming were worked out from the DNA. This sample comprises roughly 300,000 clones, 83% of them detected only once. Of the sample, more than 8% falls within the top ten clones.

Beyond this particular receptor, the publication reports: How much clinical and demographic metadata was included differed by source and by participant, and the metadata was provided uncurated.

Comments on this clone: Its binding antigen is unknown. No base quality values were provided; no much bigger clone lies one nucleotide off.

The receptor was isolated from a woman aged 45-65 years who had recovered from COVID-19. Sequencing was done on a sample of peripheral blood.

This receptor has the CDR3 CASSGMPGQLNSPLHF. The bases read TGTGCCAGCAGCGGGATGCCGGGACAGCTCAATTCACCCCTCCACTTT. The chain couples TRBV9 to TRBJ1-6; the central 7 bases match TRBD1. Trimmed from V: 3 bases; trimmed from J: 7 bases; junction bases lacking a gene match: 10. The germline V gene specifies SGDLS as CDR1 and YYNGEE as CDR2. The CDR3 goes from the cysteine to the phenylalanine over 16 residues. The retained sequence is limited to the CDR3, 48 bases, with the frame set at the first base.